The sequence of this T cell receptor (beta chain) was determined in a study of T-cell reconstitution after alpha-beta-depleted transplantation in children. Study observations and caveats: Surviving recipient T cells and intrathymic progenitors accounted for some patients' high TCRbeta diversity at day 60. In patients about two months after transplant, alpha-beta T cells reportedly arose from several hundred expanded graft clones. A year had passed since transplant, and T-cell counts and diversity by then came mostly from newly produced T cells.

This sample's TCRbeta library carried unique molecular identifier barcodes. TCRdb re-derived calls from the PCR reads in MiXCR, one entry per CDR3 protein. This sample has a few hundred thousand distinct CDR3 sequences, with under 15% found just once. CDR1 and CDR2 from the germline V gene are MNHNS and SASEGT. J was trimmed by 7 bases and V by 6 bases; bases with no gene match: 8. This CDR3 region has 14 residues. Concerning this clonotype itself: Its cognate antigen is unknown.

The material sequenced was PBMCs, mostly from graft donor cells, taken 360 days after TCRalphabeta/CD19-depleted stem cell transplant. The chain couples TRBV6-1 to TRBJ1-5; 8 nucleotides line up with TRBD1. This TCR derives from a male patient under 18 who had a stem cell transplant for acute myeloid leukemia, so the T cells may come from the graft donor. As DNA, the CDR3 is TGTGCCAGCAGGCCGGACAGGGCGGGACAGCCCCAGCATTTT. Translation: CASRPDRAGQPQHF.